This paragraph reports one T cell receptor (beta chain). Its antigen is not identified. V lost 10 bases, J lost 3 bases, and 13 bases lay in between. CDR1 and CDR2 (germline): MNHEY, SVGAGI. This CDR3 has 13 amino acids. The entry originates in a study of cytomegalovirus exposure and HLA in healthy donors. Findings and caveats of the study: A later analysis appeared to link common viral pathogens to several of the most significant clusters. CMV antigen specificity was confirmed in vitro for a few CMV-associated chains.

The PCR was carried out with 60 Vbeta primers and 13 Jbeta primers. Assay used: immunoSEQ multiplex PCR; TCRdb lists only in-frame clones, some missing. The sample lists around 130,000 clones; over 70% were seen once. The sequence was obtained from a woman between 35 and 50 years old in good health and CMV-seropositive. Sequenced input: PBMCs. The rearrangement links TRBV6-5 to TRBJ1-5, with D unresolved. Here the CDR3 DNA reads TGTGCCACCGCGGGCGGCCTCAATCAGCCCCAGCATTTT. This translates into CATAGGLNQPQHF.